Sequencing of this TCR beta chain was carried out in a study of blood T cell repertoires in COVID-19. Study as a whole: The samples span acute and convalescent COVID-19 from the United States, Italy and Spain. The analysed material was cDNA or gDNA that came from T cells, B-cell-depleted T cells, or PBMCs.

Germline loops: CDR1 SGHRS, CDR2 YFSETQ. Trimming shortened V by 4 bases and J by 3 bases, and 10 bases separated the two germline ends. CDR3 length: 13 amino acids. Measured with immunoSEQ multiplex PCR; TCRdb has only the in-frame clones, and not every one. The data contain roughly 410,000 clones, approximately 87% of them seen just once; the ten biggest clones take up about 2.5%. The gene calls are TRBV5-1 and TRBJ1-1, with no clear D. The clonotype comes from a woman aged 55-69 years with COVID-19, enrolled during active disease. Sequencing was performed on peripheral blood. In DNA, the CDR3 is TGCGCCAGCAGCCCCTTGCAGGACACTGAAGCTTTCTTT. Translating it yields CASSPLQDTEAFF.